This T cell receptor beta chain is drawn from a study of cytomegalovirus exposure and HLA in healthy donors. As for this clone: Its target is not known.

The PCR employed 60 Vbeta primers together with 13 Jbeta primers. Libraries were prepared by immunoSEQ multiplex PCR; TCRdb keeps only in-frame clonotypes and omits some of them. Seen here are 100,000 to 150,000 clones, around 80% observed once, and the top ten hold less than 15%. The length of the CDR3 is 14 residues. Germline V gives CDR1 MDHEN, CDR2 SYDVKM. The V gene lost 3 bases and the J gene lost 1 base, with 10 bases spanning the gap. The study's findings and limits: It was 150 to 200 TCR beta chains that were listed as cytomegalovirus-associated. TCR beta chain V- and J-gene trimming was linked, in a later analysis, to a missense variant in DCLRE1C. Being productive about 87% or about 30% of the time was typical of most TCR beta V segments in an earlier analysis.

This chain joins TRBV28 and TRBJ2-7; D may be TRBD1 (6 bases). Source material: PBMCs. The sequence was obtained from a woman aged 55-70 years in good health and CMV-seropositive. CDR3 DNA sequence: TGTGCCAGCAGTTTCGGACAGAGATCCTACGAGCAGTACTTC. Protein: CASSFGQRSYEQYF.